The rows below give T cell receptor beta chains drawn from one sample of a study of T-cell reconstitution after alpha-beta-depleted transplantation in children. TCRdb analysed the PCR reads with MiXCR anew, one entry per CDR3 protein. Counted here are almost 400,000 distinct CDR3 sequences, approximately 20% occurring once; the ten biggest clones make up around 4%. Specimen: PBMCs from the stem cell graft donor, collected from the stem cell graft. All receptors come from a human donor who donated a stem cell graft to a child with acute myeloid leukemia. Both conserved end residues are part of each CDR3. The D gene is left open where the match is weak. The size of a clone is reported for some rows only, either as once, few or many, or as a class for expanded clones.

cdr3_aa cdr3_nt clone_size j_call d_call v_call
CASSAGRDSQETQYF TGCGCCAGCAGCGCCGGCCGGGACTCCCAAGAGACCCAGTACTTC few TRBJ2-5 . TRBV5-1
CASSLGVDGEQFF TGTGCCAGCAGCTTAGGCGTAGACGGTGAGCAGTTCTTC . TRBJ2-1 . TRBV7-9
CASSYGTGGGEQYF TGTGCCAGCAGTTACGGGACAGGGGGAGGCGAGCAGTACTTC . TRBJ2-7 TRBD1 TRBV28
CASNSRGGNEQFF TGTGCCAGCAACTCTAGGGGCGGCAATGAGCAGTTCTTC many TRBJ2-1 . TRBV13
CSARSGLGPQHF TGCAGTGCTAGATCCGGGTTAGGGCCCCAGCATTTT many TRBJ1-5 . TRBV20-1
CASAPGTQGYEQYF TGCGCCAGCGCGCCCGGGACACAGGGCTACGAGCAGTACTTC many TRBJ2-7 . TRBV4-3
CASSQEVSQMTEAFF TGCGCCAGCAGCCAAGAAGTTAGTCAGATGACTGAAGCTTTCTTT . TRBJ1-1 . TRBV4-1
CSVLAGEGVETQYF TGCAGTGTTCTAGCGGGAGAGGGCGTAGAGACCCAGTACTTC . TRBJ2-5 TRBD2 TRBV20-1
CASSSGTNTEAFF TGTGCCAGCAGTTCGGGTACGAACACTGAAGCTTTCTTT . TRBJ1-1 . TRBV12-3/TRBV12-4
CASSFTSGPYNEQFF TGTGCCAGCAGTTTCACTAGCGGTCCCTACAATGAGCAGTTCTTC few TRBJ2-1 TRBD2 TRBV6-5
CSATRLAGYYNEQFF TGCAGTGCTACAAGGCTAGCGGGCTACTACAATGAGCAGTTCTTC . TRBJ2-1 TRBD2 TRBV20-1
CCALPTSWSYNEQFF TGCTGTGCTCTCCCAACTAGCTGGTCCTACAATGAGCAGTTCTTC . TRBJ2-1 . TRBV20-1
CATSREGSTGELFF TGTGCCACCAGCAGAGAGGGTAGTACCGGGGAGCTGTTTTTT . TRBJ2-2 . TRBV15
CASSLGGTDTQYF TGTGCCAGCAGTTTGGGGGGAACAGATACGCAGTATTTT many TRBJ2-3 . TRBV7-2
CASKLTGGGPYEQYF TGTGCTAGCAAACTTACAGGGGGCGGGCCCTACGAGCAGTACTTC few TRBJ2-7 TRBD1 TRBV7-7
CASSVRPSGTGQETQYF TGTGCCAGCAGTGTAAGGCCTAGCGGGACGGGACAAGAGACCCAGTACTTC . TRBJ2-5 TRBD2 TRBV2
CSAPRLAGVLNEQFF TGCAGTGCCCCCCGACTAGCGGGAGTTCTGAATGAGCAGTTCTTC many TRBJ2-1 TRBD2 TRBV20-1
CAWSQDRVGYGYTF TGTGCCTGGAGTCAGGACAGGGTTGGGTATGGCTACACCTTC few TRBJ1-2 TRBD1 TRBV30
CASSYDRANSYEQYF TGTGCCAGCAGTTACGACAGAGCAAATTCCTACGAGCAGTACTTC many TRBJ2-7 . TRBV6-2/TRBV6-3
CATSDDPYNEQFF TGTGCCACCAGTGATGATCCTTACAATGAGCAGTTCTTC few TRBJ2-1 . TRBV24-1
CASSRSQGDYGYTF TGTGCCAGCAGCCGATCACAGGGGGACTATGGCTACACCTTC . TRBJ1-2 TRBD1 TRBV6-1
CASSLRLAGNEQYF TGTGCCAGCAGCTTACGGCTAGCGGGAAACGAGCAGTACTTC many TRBJ2-7 TRBD2 TRBV7-6
CASSFGAASGPQHF TGTGCCAGCAGTTTTGGGGCAGCATCAGGGCCCCAGCATTTT . TRBJ1-5 . TRBV27
CASSPRGGLNYEQYF TGCGCCAGCAGCCCCAGGGGGGGGCTGAACTACGAGCAGTACTTC . TRBJ2-7 . TRBV5-1
CATSRERQRKEETQYF TGTGCCACCAGCAGAGAACGGCAGCGGAAAGAAGAGACCCAGTACTTC . TRBJ2-5 . TRBV15
CATSRDQGFPGELFF TGTGCCACCAGCAGAGATCAGGGTTTCCCCGGGGAGCTGTTTTTT . TRBJ2-2 . TRBV15
CSATQGGLTPGTDTQYF TGCAGTGCTACCCAGGGGGGACTAACTCCTGGCACAGATACGCAGTATTTT few TRBJ2-3 . TRBV20-1